The present T cell receptor beta chain was sequenced within a study of Ad26.COV2.S vaccination and SARS-CoV-2 variants. Clones were read by immunoSEQ multiplex PCR, and TCRdb kept only the in-frame ones, dropping some. In the table there are over 350,000 clones, about nine tenths of which are singletons. Unmatched junction bases numbered 9, after V lost 5 bases and J lost 6 bases. The CDR3 sequence is 15 residues long. Per the germline V gene, CDR1 is SGHAT and CDR2 is FQNNGV. Specified treatment: around 19 received Ad26.COV2.S at low or high dose, single or two shots; about 5 received placebo; per-sample allocation not given. Following the first vaccine or placebo injection, samples were taken on day 63. The administered vaccine (an Ad26 vector) expressed Wuhan-strain SARS-CoV-2 spike.

Sequences were derived from peripheral blood, sampled in a trial of Ad26.COV2.S vaccine versus placebo. J is TRBJ2-2 and V is TRBV11-2, with 7 bases matching TRBD1. The TCR comes from a person between 18 and 60 years old who received the Ad26.COV2.S COVID-19 vaccine or a placebo. CDR3 bases: TGTGCCAGCAGCCCTAGAGGGGGCTGGTCCGGGGAGCTGTTTTTT. This encodes CASSPRGGWSGELFF.